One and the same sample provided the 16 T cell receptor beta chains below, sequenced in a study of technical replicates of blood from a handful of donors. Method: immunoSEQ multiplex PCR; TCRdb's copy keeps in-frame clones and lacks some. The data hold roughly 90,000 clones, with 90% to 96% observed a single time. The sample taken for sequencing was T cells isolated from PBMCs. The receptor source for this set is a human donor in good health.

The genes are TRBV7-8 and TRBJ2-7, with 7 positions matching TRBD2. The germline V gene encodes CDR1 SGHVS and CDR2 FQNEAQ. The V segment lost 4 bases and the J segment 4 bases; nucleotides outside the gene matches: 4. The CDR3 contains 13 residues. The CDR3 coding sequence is TGTGCCAGCAGCTCCTTAGCGGGTTACGAGCAGTACTTC. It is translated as CASSSLAGYEQYF.

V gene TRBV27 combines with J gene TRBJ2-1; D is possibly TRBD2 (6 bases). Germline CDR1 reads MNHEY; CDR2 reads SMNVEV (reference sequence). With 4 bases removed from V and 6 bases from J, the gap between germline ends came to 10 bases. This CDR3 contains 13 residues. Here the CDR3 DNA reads TGTGCCAGCAGTTGGAGTAGCGGCAATGAGCAGTTCTTC. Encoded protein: CASSWSSGNEQFF.

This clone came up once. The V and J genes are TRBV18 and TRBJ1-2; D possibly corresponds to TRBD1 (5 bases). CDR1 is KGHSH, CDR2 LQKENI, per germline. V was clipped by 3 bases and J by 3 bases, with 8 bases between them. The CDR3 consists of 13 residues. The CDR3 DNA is TGTGCCAGCTCACCGGCACAGGACTATGGCTACACCTTC. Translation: CASSPAQDYGYTF.

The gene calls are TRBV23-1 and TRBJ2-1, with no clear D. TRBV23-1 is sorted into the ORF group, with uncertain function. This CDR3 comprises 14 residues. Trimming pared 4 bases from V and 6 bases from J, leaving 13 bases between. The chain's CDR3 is CASSPLSHSNEQFF. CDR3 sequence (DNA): TGCGCCAGCAGTCCTCTTTCTCACAGCAATGAGCAGTTCTTC.

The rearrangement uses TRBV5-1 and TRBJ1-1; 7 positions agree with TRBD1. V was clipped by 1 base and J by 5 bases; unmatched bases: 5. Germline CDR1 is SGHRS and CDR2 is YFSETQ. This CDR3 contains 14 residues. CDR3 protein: CASSLKGAGTEAFF. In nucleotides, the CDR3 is TGCGCCAGCAGCTTGAAGGGGGCAGGTACTGAAGCTTTCTTT.

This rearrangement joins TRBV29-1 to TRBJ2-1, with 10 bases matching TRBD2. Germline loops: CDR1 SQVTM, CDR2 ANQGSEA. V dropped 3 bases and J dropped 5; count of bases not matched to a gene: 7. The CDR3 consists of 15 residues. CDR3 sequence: CSVEIQREGHNEQFF. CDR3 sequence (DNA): TGCAGCGTTGAGATCCAGCGGGAGGGCCACAATGAGCAGTTCTTC.

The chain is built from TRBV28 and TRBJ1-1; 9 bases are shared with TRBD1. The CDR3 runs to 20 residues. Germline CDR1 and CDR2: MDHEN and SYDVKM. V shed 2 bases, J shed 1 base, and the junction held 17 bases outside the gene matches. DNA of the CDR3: TGTGCCAGCAGTTTAGGGAACTACAGGGGGCGCTTGGACACGAACACTGAAGCTTTCTTT. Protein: CASSLGNYRGRLDTNTEAFF. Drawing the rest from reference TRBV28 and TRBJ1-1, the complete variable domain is DVKVTQSSRYLVKRTGEKVFLECVQDMDHENMFWYRQDPGLGLRLIYFSYDVKMKEKGDIPEGYSVSREKKERFSLILESASTNQTSMYLCASSLGNYRGRLDTNTEAFFGQGTRLTVV.

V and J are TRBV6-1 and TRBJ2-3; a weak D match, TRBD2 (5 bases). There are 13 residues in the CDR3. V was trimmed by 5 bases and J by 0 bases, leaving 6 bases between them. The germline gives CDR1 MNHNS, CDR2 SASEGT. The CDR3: CASSSGSTDTQYF. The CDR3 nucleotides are TGTGCCAGCAGTTCGGGGAGCACAGATACGCAGTATTTT.

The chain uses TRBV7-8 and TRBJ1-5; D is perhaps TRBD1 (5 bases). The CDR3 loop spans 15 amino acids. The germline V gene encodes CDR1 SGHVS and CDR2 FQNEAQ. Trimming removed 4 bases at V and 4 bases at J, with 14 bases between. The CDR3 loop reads CASSYTTEVNQPQHF. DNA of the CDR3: TGTGCCAGCAGCTATACGACAGAAGTTAATCAGCCCCAGCATTTT.

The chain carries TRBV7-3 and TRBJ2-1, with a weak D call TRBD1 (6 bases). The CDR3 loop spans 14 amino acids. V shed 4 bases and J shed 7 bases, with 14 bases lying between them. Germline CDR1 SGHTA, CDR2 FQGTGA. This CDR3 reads CASSYYATGNEQFF. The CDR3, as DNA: TGTGCCAGCAGCTACTATGCCACAGGGAATGAGCAGTTCTTC.

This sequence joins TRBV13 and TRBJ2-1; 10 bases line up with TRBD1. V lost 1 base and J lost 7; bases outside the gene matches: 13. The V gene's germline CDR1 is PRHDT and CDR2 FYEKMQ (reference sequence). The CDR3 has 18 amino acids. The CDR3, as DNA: TGTGCCAGCAGCTTAGCGAAGACAGGGGGCGCCGTTTGGAATGAGCAGTTCTTC. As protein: CASSLAKTGGAVWNEQFF.

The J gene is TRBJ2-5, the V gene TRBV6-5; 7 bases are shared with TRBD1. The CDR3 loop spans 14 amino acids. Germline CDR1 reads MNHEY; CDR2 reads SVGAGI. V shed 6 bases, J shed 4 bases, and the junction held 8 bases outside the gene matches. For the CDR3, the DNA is TGTGCCAGCAGCATAGGACAGGCTCGAGAGACCCAGTACTTC. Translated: CASSIGQARETQYF.

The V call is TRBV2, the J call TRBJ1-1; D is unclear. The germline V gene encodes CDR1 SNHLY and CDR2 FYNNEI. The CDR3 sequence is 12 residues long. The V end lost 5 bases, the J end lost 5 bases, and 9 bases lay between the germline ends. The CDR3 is CASSFQFTEAFF. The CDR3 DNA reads TGTGCCAGCAGTTTCCAATTTACTGAAGCTTTCTTT.

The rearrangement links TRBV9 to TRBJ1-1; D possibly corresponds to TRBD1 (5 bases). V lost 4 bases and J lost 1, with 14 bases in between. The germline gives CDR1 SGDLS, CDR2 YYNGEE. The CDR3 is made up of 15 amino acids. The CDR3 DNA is TGTGCCAGCAGCTTTCAATCGACAGCGAACACTGAAGCTTTCTTT. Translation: CASSFQSTANTEAFF.

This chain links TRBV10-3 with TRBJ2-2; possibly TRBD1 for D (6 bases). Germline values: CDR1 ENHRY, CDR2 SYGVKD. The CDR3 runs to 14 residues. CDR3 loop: CASLNRENTGELFF. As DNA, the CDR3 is TGTGCATCGTTGAACAGGGAGAACACCGGGGAGCTGTTTTTT.

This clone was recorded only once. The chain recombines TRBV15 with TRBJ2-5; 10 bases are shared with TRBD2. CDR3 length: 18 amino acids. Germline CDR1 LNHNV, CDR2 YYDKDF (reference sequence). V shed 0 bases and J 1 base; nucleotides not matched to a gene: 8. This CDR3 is CATSRDSGPSGGQETQYF. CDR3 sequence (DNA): TGTGCCACCAGCAGAGATTCCGGCCCTAGCGGGGGCCAAGAGACCCAGTACTTC. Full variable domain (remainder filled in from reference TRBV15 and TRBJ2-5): DAMVIQNPRYQVTQFGKPVTLSCSQTLNHNVMYWYQQKSSQAPKLLFHYYDKDFNNEADTPDNFQSRRPNTSFCFLDIRSPGLGDTAMYLCATSRDSGPSGGQETQYFGPGTRLLVL.